The clone carrying this T cell receptor (beta chain) appeared once. Its target is not known. V shed 5 bases and J shed 4 bases, with 27 bases lying between them. CDR3 size: 18 residues. From germline, CDR1 is LNHNV and CDR2 YYDKDF (reference sequence). These data belong to a study of cytomegalovirus exposure and HLA in healthy donors. Turning to the study itself: Earlier findings included over 90 million unique TCR beta sequences obtained from about 180 million T cells.

Study results and limitations: TRBV6-2, TRBV6-3 and other indistinguishable V segments were excluded. Most TCR sequences showed up rarely, but some public TCRs showed up in many donors.

The PCR employed 60 Vbeta primers together with 13 Jbeta primers. Assay used: immunoSEQ multiplex PCR; TCRdb lists only in-frame clones, some missing. The sample lists about 110,000 clones; 71% were seen once. The TCR originated in a female donor in good health and CMV-seronegative. Source material: PBMCs. The J gene is TRBJ2-7, the V gene TRBV15; D is possibly TRBD1 (5 bases). CDR3 protein: CATSARLGLRVSLYEQYF. The DNA of the CDR3 is TGTGCCACCAGCGCCCGATTAGGCCTCAGGGTATCCTTGTACGAGCAGTACTTC. The full variable domain, rest sourced from reference TRBV15 and TRBJ2-7, is DAMVIQNPRYQVTQFGKPVTLSCSQTLNHNVMYWYQQKSSQAPKLLFHYYDKDFNNEADTPDNFQSRRPNTSFCFLDIRSPGLGDTAMYLCATSARLGLRVSLYEQYFGPGTRLTVT.